Included here is one T cell receptor beta chain sequence, with context. With V trimmed by 4 bases and J by 3 bases, 8 bases remained unmatched. Germline lookup yields CDR1 MGHRA and CDR2 YSYEKL. This CDR3 has 15 residues. The source of the sample is a study of blood T cell repertoires in COVID-19. Across the whole study: T cells, B-cell-depleted T cells, or PBMCs provided the cDNA or gDNA that served as material.

Among Cohort 3 donors, those recovered had two negative PCRs, clearance, or symptom resolution. Sequenced by immunoSEQ multiplex PCR; TCRdb stores in-frame clones only, minus some. Of some 460,000 clones listed, around 87% were seen once; the top ten hold 0.7%. This chain uses TRBV4-1 with TRBJ1-2; 7 bases align to TRBD1. This TCR derives from a woman younger than 35 who had recovered from COVID-19. Source material: PBMCs or T cells enriched from blood (not recorded which). In nucleotides, the CDR3 is TGCGCCAGCAGCCTTGATAGACAGGGAGACTATGGCTACACCTTC. As protein: CASSLDRQGDYGYTF.